These 9 T cell receptor beta chains originate from one sample sequenced in a study of blood T cell repertoires in COVID-19. The protocol was immunoSEQ multiplex PCR, while the TCRdb copy is restricted to in-frame clones and leaves out a portion. Altogether about 270,000 clones are present, about nine tenths being singletons, with the ten largest covering roughly 8.5%. Input material: peripheral blood. These TCRs come from a man aged 40-49 years with active or convalescent COVID-19.

This clone was seen just once. This rearrangement joins TRBV30 to TRBJ1-1; D is unresolved. Trimming stripped 5 bases from V and 1 base from J, with 14 bases between. CDR1 and CDR2 (germline): GTSNPN, SVGIG (reference sequence). The CDR3 has 14 residues. The CDR3 loop is CAWALTGSNTEAFF. The CDR3 DNA reads as TGTGCCTGGGCTTTGACCGGGTCGAACACTGAAGCTTTCTTT. Drawing the rest from reference TRBV30 and TRBJ1-1, the complete variable domain is SQTIHQWPATLVQPVGSPLSLECTVEGTSNPNLYWYRQAAGRGLQLLFYSVGIGQISSEVPQNLSASRPQDRQFILSSKKLLLSDSGFYLCAWALTGSNTEAFFGQGTRLTVV.

The chain recombines TRBV2 with TRBJ1-6; 8 bases match TRBD1. CDR3 length: 13 residues. Germline trimming cut 10 bases from V and 7 bases from J; bases unmatched to any gene: 6. Germline V gives CDR1 SNHLY, CDR2 FYNNEI. This CDR3 is CANTGGLNSPLHF. DNA for the CDR3: TGTGCCAACACAGGGGGGCTAAATTCACCCCTCCACTTT.

This clone came up a few times. The chain has TRBV11-2 and TRBJ2-7; a possible D gene is TRBD1 (7 bases). In germline, CDR1 is SGHAT, CDR2 FQNNGV. V was shortened by 1 base and J by 6 bases, with 10 bases between the two germline ends. The length of the CDR3 is 13 residues. The CDR3 is CASSLGQGGEQYF. The CDR3 DNA reads as TGTGCCAGCAGCTTAGGTCAGGGGGGCGAGCAGTACTTC.

On this clone: Other DNA sequences of this sample code for an identical CDR3. The chain joins TRBV27 to TRBJ1-3, with D hard to call. Germline CDR1 reads MNHEY; CDR2 reads SMNVEV (reference sequence). CDR3 size: 15 residues. Trimming stripped 3 bases from V and 0 bases from J, with 9 bases between. The CDR3 spells CASSFKGASGNTIYF. As DNA, the CDR3 is TGTGCCAGCAGTTTTAAGGGAGCCTCTGGAAACACCATATATTTT.

The chain is built from TRBV5-1 and TRBJ2-7; the D is unclear. Trimming removed 0 bases at V and 5 bases at J, with 6 bases between. There are 12 residues in the CDR3. Germline assignment: CDR1 SGHRS and CDR2 YFSETQ. The CDR3 protein is CASSLGTDEQYF. The CDR3 nucleotides read TGCGCCAGCAGCTTGGGAACGGACGAGCAGTACTTC.

The V and J genes are TRBV28 and TRBJ1-1; D gene ambiguous. Germline V CDR1 and CDR2: MDHEN, SYDVKM. The CDR3 loop spans 14 amino acids. Between the trimmed V and J ends, which lost 4 bases and 1 base, there was a span of 10 bases. CDR3 in DNA: TGTGCCAGCAGTTCAGGACGGGAGAACACTGAAGCTTTCTTT. Its protein product is CASSSGRENTEAFF.

V gene TRBV3-1 (or the pseudogene TRBV3-2) combines with J gene TRBJ2-5; TRBD1 aligns across 7 bases. This CDR3 has 14 residues. The germline gives CDR1 LGHDT, CDR2 YNNKEL (reference sequence). V gave up 4 bases and J gave up 2 bases; unmatched junction bases: 4. CDR3 coding DNA: TGTGCCAGCAGCCCCGGGACAGATCAAGAGACCCAGTACTTC. Its protein product is CASSPGTDQETQYF.

This clone was seen more than once but under ten times. The V and J genes are TRBV7-9 and TRBJ2-1, with 9 bases matching TRBD1. The germline V gene encodes CDR1 SEHNR and CDR2 FQNEAQ (reference sequence). The CDR3 has 14 residues. The ends lost 3 bases at V and 8 bases at J; junction bases unmatched: 5. The CDR3 bases are TGTGCCAGCAGCTTTACAGGGGGCAGGGATGAGCAGTTCTTC. Its protein product is CASSFTGGRDEQFF.

This clone was observed a few times. V gene TRBV18 combines with J gene TRBJ2-1; 7 bases are shared with TRBD1. The trim removed 5 bases at V and 4 bases at J, leaving 8 bases unmatched. CDR3 size: 15 residues. Germline values: CDR1 KGHSH, CDR2 LQKENI. The CDR3 DNA reads TGTGCCAGCTCAAGTAGGGACAGAGATTACAATGAGCAGTTCTTC. Translation: CASSSRDRDYNEQFF. The full variable domain, rest sourced from reference TRBV18 and TRBJ2-1, is NAGVMQNPRHLVRRRGQEARLRCSPMKGHSHVYWYRQLPEEGLKFMVYLQKENIIDESGMPKERFSAEFPKEGPSILRIQQVVRGDSAAYFCASSSRDRDYNEQFFGPGTRLTVL.